A single TCR beta chain is shown here with its context. Isolation per sample recovered at least 7 million PBMCs. The trim removed 8 bases at V and 7 bases at J, leaving 12 bases unmatched. Germline CDR1 MGHRA, CDR2 YSYEKL. CDR3 size: 15 residues. The sample originates from a study of blood T cells in healthy people across ages. Then a second PCR, running about 7 to 11 cycles, was carried out with a sample-barcoded 5' primer and a J-beta primer mix. MiXCR, run by TCRdb on the 5' RACE reads, gives a single entry per CDR3 protein. Here the sample spans about a million distinct CDR3 sequences, 40% to 60% being singletons.

Sequencing used blood. The rearrangement joins TRBV4-1 to TRBJ2-1; 9 positions match TRBD2. The receptor was isolated from a man aged 25-40 years in good health. CDR3 amino acids: CASSSAGGPGNEQFF. The CDR3 DNA reads TGCGCCAGCTCATCGGCGGGGGGGCCAGGAAATGAGCAGTTCTTC.